This TCR beta chain derives from a study of T cells in women clearing cervical HPV infection. Whole-study context: Women with histologically confirmed HPV16-related CIN3 or worse, 2 with invasive cancer, served as cases. Study-wide findings and caveats: CIN3+ cases had significantly higher TCR richness than controls; evenness did not differ.

In regard to this clone: What it recognizes is unknown. The read gets to within 3 residues of the CDR3 end, and the germline J gene fills in the rest.

V gave up 4 bases and J gave up 1 base, with 8 bases separating them. This CDR3 is built from 14 residues. Germline lookup yields CDR1 MGHRA and CDR2 YSYEKL. Sequencing used immunoSEQ multiplex PCR; TCRdb keeps in-frame clones, though not all of them. The specimen's table records fewer than 50,000 clones. The sequenced sample consisted of blood buffy coat. V and J are TRBV4-1 and TRBJ1-5; D unclear. The clonotype originates from a woman between 18 and 70 years old with a cervical HPV16 infection that either progressed to CIN3+ or cleared (not recorded which). Partial CDR3 DNA: TGCGCCAGCAGCCTTCCCTCGAGCAATCAGCCC. This gives the protein CASSLPSSNQP. The whole CDR3 reads CASSLPSSNQPQHF.